This T cell receptor beta chain was recovered during a study of CD8+ T cells in alopecia areata. Extraction and reverse transcription of RNA yielded cDNA as the sequencing template. Here immunoSEQ multiplex PCR was the method, and the copy in TCRdb shows in-frame clones only, minus some. The table has 95,000 to 100,000 clones, roughly 64% seen once. This clone was picked up many times. Its antigen is currently unknown. Study results and caveats: Scalp lesions, especially in alopecia totalis/universalis, had higher clonality than normal scalp. For patients receiving tofacitinib, scalp clonality and expanded CD8+ clones among the top 100 significantly decreased.

Treatment reported: oral pan-JAK inhibitor, 5-10 mg twice daily. Researchers gathered lesional scalp punch biopsies and peripheral blood from patients with alopecia areata. The sequencing here drew on CD8+ T cells sorted from blood, taken at week 4, from a patient treated with tofacitinib. This TCR came from a human donor with alopecia areata.

CDR3 DNA sequence: TGTGCCAGCAGGGACCTAGGGACTAACCTACGTTACAATGAGCAGTTCTTC. It specifies CASRDLGTNLRYNEQFF. V is TRBV28 and J is TRBJ2-1; 7 bases align to TRBD2. The germline V gene encodes CDR1 MDHEN and CDR2 SYDVKM. The ends lost 6 bases at V and 4 bases at J; junction bases unmatched: 15. The CDR3 spans 17 residues.